These 32 T cell receptor beta chains originate from one sample sequenced in a study of blood T cell repertoires in COVID-19 (dated by TCRdb to between 2020 and 2021). The library was obtained by the immunoSEQ multiplex PCR assay. Sourced from immuneACCESS, this table was stored by TCRdb with only in-frame sequences that have V and J called. A share of the clones is absent; for the studies checked, an unresolved V gene accounts for under half, and the remainder has no known explanation. This sample is represented by some 170,000 clones; roughly 88% of them were singletons. Around 8.4% of the sample lies in the top ten. The sequenced material came from peripheral blood. These receptors came from a woman of 80 years or more with active or convalescent COVID-19.

This chain joins TRBV7-9 and TRBJ1-3, with no clear D. Trimming left V 0 bases short and J 4 bases short, with 13 bases between. Per germline, CDR1 SEHNR and CDR2 FQNEAQ (reference sequence). This CDR3 spans 16 amino acids. The CDR3 bases are TGTGCCAGCAGCTTAGCTGGAATCGCAGGAGGAAACACCATATATTTT. This encodes CASSLAGIAGGNTIYF.

The chain combines TRBV5-4 with TRBJ2-7; D unclear. Trimming cost V 2 bases and J 0 bases, with 6 bases left between them. Germline CDR1 reads SGHNT; CDR2 reads YYREEE (reference sequence). The CDR3 runs 13 residues. The CDR3 region has the DNA TGTGCCAGCAGCTTTCCAGACTCCTACGAGCAGTACTTC. It encodes CASSFPDSYEQYF.

This rearrangement joins TRBV9 to TRBJ2-1, with D maybe TRBD1 (6 bases). Germline loops: CDR1 SGDLS, CDR2 YYNGEE. CDR3 length: 16 amino acids. Trimming took 0 bases from V and 9 from J, leaving 19 bases between them. The CDR3 protein is CASSVGGRAPTIEQFF. The DNA of the CDR3 is TGTGCCAGCAGCGTAGGGGGGCGGGCCCCCACAATTGAGCAGTTCTTC.

This chain joins TRBV27 and TRBJ2-7; TRBD1 aligns across 8 bases. The CDR3 is 13 amino acids. V lost 2 bases and J lost 11; bases outside the gene matches: 8. In germline, CDR1 is MNHEY, CDR2 SMNVEV (reference sequence). The CDR3 region is CASSLTRGHIEYF. CDR3 DNA sequence: TGTGCCAGCAGTTTAACCAGGGGGCATATAGAGTACTTC.

The rearrangement links TRBV27 to TRBJ2-3; D gene ambiguous. The germline gives CDR1 MNHEY, CDR2 SMNVEV (reference sequence). The CDR3 runs 15 residues. Trimming left V 2 bases short and J 0 bases short, with 9 bases between. CDR3 residues: CASSLVSLSTDTQYF. In DNA, the CDR3 is TGTGCCAGCAGTTTAGTCTCACTTAGCACAGATACGCAGTATTTT.

The chain links TRBV12-3 or TRBV12-4 to TRBJ1-1, with 9 bases aligning to TRBD1. The CDR3 is 12 amino acids. Germline trimming cut 7 bases from V and 7 bases from J; bases unmatched to any gene: 4. This chain's CDR3 is CASTRDRVEAFF. The CDR3 region has the DNA TGTGCCAGCACCCGGGACAGGGTTGAAGCTTTCTTT.

This CDR3 reads CASSQTGSFNQPQHF. CDR3 DNA sequence: TGTGCCAGCAGTCAAACGGGGTCGTTTAATCAGCCCCAGCATTTT. The V call is TRBV3-1 (or the pseudogene TRBV3-2), the J call TRBJ1-5; no reliable D call. Germline V gene lookup returns CDR1 LGHDT and CDR2 YNNKEL (reference sequence). V gave up 6 bases and J gave up 4 bases, with 16 bases separating them. The CDR3 sequence is 15 residues long.

The chain links TRBV4-1 to TRBJ2-3, with 12 bases identical to TRBD2. The V gene end was trimmed by 4 bases and the J gene end by 2 bases; junction bases not matched to a gene: 4. Germline CDR1 MGHRA, CDR2 YSYEKL. The CDR3 contains 16 residues. The CDR3 coding sequence is TGCGCCAGCAGCCCGCGACTAGCGGGGGACACAGATACGCAGTATTTT. Translated, it gives CASSPRLAGDTDTQYF.

V and J are TRBV2 and TRBJ2-7; 9 bases fit TRBD1. Germline CDR1 reads SNHLY; CDR2 reads FYNNEI. This CDR3 contains 12 residues. The ends lost 6 bases at V and 6 bases at J; junction bases unmatched: 3. As DNA, the CDR3 is TGTGCCAGCAGGGACAGGGGATTCGAGCAGTACTTC. Protein: CASRDRGFEQYF.

The gene calls are TRBV2 and TRBJ1-2; 11 bases match TRBD1. The CDR3 has 15 residues. CDR1 SNHLY and CDR2 FYNNEI come from the germline V gene. V lost 4 bases, J lost 3 bases, and 4 bases stayed unmatched. DNA for the CDR3: TGTGCCAGCAGTGCGGACAGGGGGCGGTACTATGGCTACACCTTC. As protein: CASSADRGRYYGYTF.

The chain uses TRBV6-1 and TRBJ1-1; D is undetermined. This CDR3 region has 13 residues. Germline V gene sequence: CDR1 MNHNS, CDR2 SASEGT. The V end was cut by 3 bases, the J end by 5 bases, with 10 bases between. CDR3 region: CASSDGGGTEAFF. The CDR3 nucleotides read TGTGCCAGCAGTGACGGAGGCGGTACTGAAGCTTTCTTT.

The rearrangement uses TRBV30 and TRBJ2-2, with D perhaps TRBD1 (5 bases). CDR1 is GTSNPN, CDR2 SVGIG, per germline (reference sequence). The V end lost 2 bases, the J end lost 5 bases, and 9 bases lay between the germline ends. The length of the CDR3 is 13 residues. CDR3 sequence: CAWSSQGTGELFF. The CDR3 nucleotides read TGTGCCTGGAGTTCTCAGGGTACCGGGGAGCTGTTTTTT.

In its sample, this clone was seen a few times. The chain joins TRBV29-1 to TRBJ2-3; TRBD1 aligns across 7 bases. V shed 7 bases and J 0 bases; nucleotides not matched to a gene: 10. The CDR3 is 15 amino acids. Germline-derived CDR1 and CDR2 are SQVTM and ANQGSEA. Here the CDR3 DNA reads TGCAGCGCAGAGGACAGGACTTTTAGCACAGATACGCAGTATTTT. This translates into CSAEDRTFSTDTQYF.

This rearrangement joins TRBV7-2 to TRBJ2-7; D might be TRBD1 (6 bases). The CDR3 is made up of 14 amino acids. With 3 bases removed from V and 7 bases from J, the gap between germline ends came to 16 bases. CDR1 SGHTA and CDR2 FQGNSA come from the germline V gene. The CDR3 sequence: CASSFQGNSGEQYF. CDR3 DNA: TGTGCCAGCAGCTTTCAGGGGAATTCGGGAGAGCAGTACTTC.

This chain joins TRBV5-1 and TRBJ1-1, with D hard to call. The length of the CDR3 is 14 residues. Trimming shortened V by 3 bases and J by 2 bases, and 11 bases separated the two germline ends. Germline lookup yields CDR1 SGHRS and CDR2 YFSETQ. The CDR3 is CASSSPNRNTEAFF. CDR3 DNA: TGCGCCAGCAGCTCGCCTAACAGAAACACTGAAGCTTTCTTT.

The chain joins TRBV4-3 to TRBJ2-7, with 7 positions matching TRBD1. After removal of 0 bases from V and 3 bases from J, the junction contained 8 bases not matched to a gene. Per the germline V gene, CDR1 is LGHNA and CDR2 is YSLEER. The CDR3 totals 16 residues. The CDR3 protein is CASSQEVNRGNYEQYF. The CDR3 DNA is TGCGCCAGCAGCCAAGAGGTGAACAGGGGAAACTACGAGCAGTACTTC.

The sample holds a few counts of this clone. Other DNA sequences of this sample code for an identical CDR3. This chain connects TRBV11-3 to TRBJ2-7; the D is unclear. The CDR3 loop spans 12 amino acids. Looked up from germline, CDR1 is SGHNT and CDR2 is YENEEA. Trimming left V 4 bases short and J 3 bases short, with 7 bases between. Written as DNA, the CDR3 is TGTGCCAGCAGCTCCGGTGGCTACGAGCAGTACTTC. Translating it yields CASSSGGYEQYF.

V usage is TRBV7-2 and J usage is TRBJ2-1, with 9 bases lining up with TRBD2. The CDR3 loop spans 16 amino acids. J gave up 6 bases and V 4 bases, and 10 bases lay outside the gene matches. CDR1 and CDR2 from the germline V gene are SGHTA and FQGNSA. In DNA, the CDR3 is TGTGCCAGCAGCTCCACCCGCGGGGGGGCCAGCAATGAGCAGTTCTTC. It codes for CASSSTRGGASNEQFF.

The chain carries TRBV27 and TRBJ2-7; perhaps TRBD1 as D (6 bases). This CDR3 is built from 14 residues. The germline gives CDR1 MNHEY, CDR2 SMNVEV (reference sequence). Trimming removed 5 bases from V and 9 bases from J, with 20 bases in between. CDR3 coding DNA: TGTGCCAGCAGTCTTAAAAGGGCAGGGGCGGCGCAGTACTTC. Its translation: CASSLKRAGAAQYF.

This sequence joins TRBV11-3 and TRBJ1-1; 8 positions agree with TRBD1. CDR1 is SGHNT, CDR2 YENEEA, per germline. The CDR3 sequence is 15 residues long. V shed 3 bases and J 1 base; nucleotides not matched to a gene: 4. The chain's CDR3 is CASSFSGQGNTEAFF. CDR3 bases: TGTGCCAGCAGCTTCTCCGGACAGGGGAACACTGAAGCTTTCTTT.

The rearrangement uses TRBV6-1 and TRBJ2-7; 10 nucleotides align to TRBD1. The CDR3 is 17 amino acids. Germline-derived CDR1 and CDR2 are MNHNS and SASEGT. The V gene end was trimmed by 0 bases and the J gene end by 4 bases; junction bases not matched to a gene: 9. CDR3 nucleotides: TGTGCCAGCAGTGAAGCGCTTCTGGGACAGGGGACGTACGAGCAGTACTTC. It translates to CASSEALLGQGTYEQYF.

The chain combines TRBV7-3 with TRBJ2-3; maybe TRBD2 (7 bases). This CDR3 has 14 residues. The V gene's germline CDR1 is SGHTA and CDR2 FQGTGA. With 4 bases removed from V and 4 bases from J, the gap between germline ends came to 12 bases. The CDR3 sequence is CASSSREGADTQYF. The CDR3 coding sequence is TGTGCCAGCAGCTCCAGGGAGGGGGCAGATACGCAGTATTTT.

The chain is built from TRBV10-3 and TRBJ2-7, with D possibly matching TRBD1 (5 bases). The V and J ends lost 3 bases and 6 bases respectively, with 18 bases between them. The CDR3 contains 15 residues. CDR1 is ENHRY and CDR2 is SYGVKD in the germline V gene. The CDR3 here is CAISDDGAASGEQYF. The CDR3 region has the DNA TGTGCCATCAGTGACGATGGGGCTGCCTCGGGCGAGCAGTACTTC.

This chain joins TRBV7-2 and TRBJ2-2, with 14 bases aligning to TRBD2. This CDR3 contains 16 residues. The V gene end was trimmed by 5 bases and the J gene end by 5 bases; junction bases not matched to a gene: 4. CDR1 and CDR2 (germline): SGHTA, FQGNSA. DNA of the CDR3: TGTGCCAGCAGCGGGCGGACTAGCGGGGGGACCGGGGAGCTGTTTTTT. As protein: CASSGRTSGGTGELFF. Based on the CDR3 plus reference TRBV7-2 and TRBJ2-2, the full variable domain is GAGVSQSPSNKVTEKGKDVELRCDPISGHTALYWYRQSLGQGLEFLIYFQGNSAPDKSGLPSDRFSAERTGGSVSTLTIQRTQQEDSAVYLCASSGRTSGGTGELFFGEGSRLTVL.

Only one count was recorded for this clone. The rearrangement links TRBV5-1 to TRBJ2-5, with 7 bases lining up with TRBD1. Germline CDR1 reads SGHRS; CDR2 reads YFSETQ. V shed 2 bases, J shed 0 bases, and the junction held 4 bases outside the gene matches. CDR3 length: 15 amino acids. The CDR3 sequence is CASSFLDRDQETQYF. For the CDR3, the DNA is TGCGCCAGCAGCTTCCTTGACAGGGACCAAGAGACCCAGTACTTC. Combining the CDR3 with reference TRBV5-1 and TRBJ2-5 gives the whole variable domain KAGVTQTPRYLIKTRGQQVTLSCSPISGHRSVSWYQQTPGQGLQFLFEYFSETQRNKGNFPGRFSGRQFSNSRSEMNVSTLELGDSALYLCASSFLDRDQETQYFGPGTRLLVL.

The rearrangement joins TRBV12-3 or TRBV12-4 to TRBJ2-7, with D tentatively TRBD1 (5 bases). This CDR3 has 13 residues. V gave up 5 bases and J gave up 2 bases, with 10 bases separating them. The CDR3 nucleotides read TGTGCCAGCAGTCTGACAGAGACCTACGAGCAGTACTTC. Protein: CASSLTETYEQYF.

The V gene is TRBV29-1, the J gene TRBJ1-1, with 8 nucleotides matching TRBD1. The germline V gene has CDR1 SQVTM and CDR2 ANQGSEA. Germline trimming cut 0 bases from V and 4 bases from J; bases unmatched to any gene: 7. The CDR3 has 15 residues. CDR3 region: CSVEDLLDRATEAFF. The CDR3 region has the DNA TGCAGCGTTGAAGATCTTCTGGACAGGGCCACTGAAGCTTTCTTT.

The chain links TRBV5-4 to TRBJ1-2; D gene unclear. Germline CDR1 SGHNT, CDR2 YYREEE (reference sequence). Trimming left V 1 base short and J 7 bases short, with 11 bases between. The CDR3 covers 13 residues. CDR3 coding DNA: TGTGCCAGCAGCTTGTACGCGGGAGGTGGCTACACCTTC. Translated, it gives CASSLYAGGGYTF.

This chain joins TRBV5-6 and TRBJ1-1, with a weak D call TRBD1 (5 bases). The CDR3 sequence is 13 residues long. Germline CDR1 reads SGHDT; CDR2 reads YYEEEE. The germline V and J ends were trimmed by 1 base and 11 bases, with 15 bases remaining between them. The CDR3 region is CASSLPIGGKAFF. The CDR3 DNA sequence: TGTGCCAGCAGCTTGCCGATTGGGGGGAAGGCTTTCTTT.

The chain joins TRBV6-2 or TRBV6-3 to TRBJ1-1, with D possibly matching TRBD1 (6 bases). The germline V and J ends were trimmed by 6 bases and 7 bases, with 24 bases remaining between them. This CDR3 is built from 16 residues. Looked up from germline, CDR1 is MNHEY and CDR2 is SVGEGT. The chain's CDR3 is CASSSLRQAGRNEAFF. The CDR3 coding sequence is TGTGCCAGCAGCTCGCTGCGACAGGCCGGAAGGAATGAAGCTTTCTTT.

The V gene is TRBV7-2, the J gene TRBJ1-1, with 10 positions matching TRBD1. The junction had 13 bases not matched to a gene; V was cut back by 2 bases and J by 4 bases. Germline values: CDR1 SGHTA, CDR2 FQGNSA. CDR3 length: 18 amino acids. The CDR3 sequence: CASSLTLRQGARGTEAFF. The CDR3 DNA reads as TGTGCCAGCAGCTTAACGTTAAGACAGGGGGCTCGTGGCACTGAAGCTTTCTTT.

J is TRBJ1-2 and V is TRBV7-2; perhaps TRBD1 as D (6 bases). V was shortened by 0 bases and J by 5 bases, with 16 bases between the two germline ends. CDR3 size: 16 residues. CDR1 and CDR2 from the germline V gene are SGHTA and FQGNSA. CDR3 protein: CASSLALEQGRYGYTF. The CDR3, as DNA: TGTGCCAGCAGCTTAGCGCTAGAACAGGGTAGATATGGCTACACCTTC. Supplemented by reference TRBV7-2 and TRBJ1-2, the full variable domain reads GAGVSQSPSNKVTEKGKDVELRCDPISGHTALYWYRQSLGQGLEFLIYFQGNSAPDKSGLPSDRFSAERTGGSVSTLTIQRTQQEDSAVYLCASSLALEQGRYGYTFGSGTRLTVV.